This passage covers 25 T cell receptor beta chains from one sample sequenced in a study of shared clonotypes between healthy human individuals. Naive-designated CD8 cells lacked CD45RO, were positively enriched for CCR7, and omitted terminally differentiated effector memory CD45RA+ cells. The data were produced by immunoSEQ multiplex PCR, yet TCRdb's version contains in-frame clones alone and is incomplete. The table lists about 820,000 clones, roughly 92% of them singletons, with less than 25% in the top ten. The sample was naive CD8+ T cells sorted from blood. The receptors come from a man aged 25 to 40 in good health.

The CDR3 nucleotides are TGTGCCAGCAGCGGTGGTGGGGAGTCAGATTATGAGCAGTTCTTC. It is translated as CASSGGGESDYEQFF. This chain uses TRBV5-4 with TRBJ2-1; maybe TRBD2 (5 bases). Trimming left V 4 bases short and J 8 bases short, with 19 bases between. CDR3 length equals 15 residues. Germline-derived CDR1 and CDR2 are SGHNT and YYREEE (reference sequence).

The chain carries TRBV10-3 and TRBJ2-7; TRBD1 or TRBD2 may be the D gene (5 bases each). With 2 bases removed from V and 2 bases from J, the gap between germline ends came to 19 bases. This CDR3 is built from 17 residues. Germline CDR1 reads ENHRY; CDR2 reads SYGVKD. CDR3 loop: CAISEDGETEYTYEQYF. The CDR3 bases are TGTGCCATCAGTGAGGATGGGGAGACAGAGTATACCTACGAGCAGTACTTC.

CDR3 nucleotides: TGTGCCAGCAGTCAGGGTGGTAGCAATCAGCCCCAGCATTTT. The encoded protein is CASSQGGSNQPQHF. The genes are TRBV27 and TRBJ1-5; D is possibly TRBD1 (5 bases). The V end lost 5 bases, the J end lost 0 bases, and 8 bases lay between the germline ends. The CDR3 runs to 14 residues. Looked up from germline, CDR1 is MNHEY and CDR2 is SMNVEV (reference sequence).

Details on this clone: Other DNA sequences in this sample translate to the same CDR3. The chain carries TRBV29-1 and TRBJ2-1; 7 bases match TRBD1. This CDR3 is built from 12 residues. Trimming cost V 4 bases and J 4 bases; bases outside gene matches: 1. Germline V gives CDR1 SQVTM, CDR2 ANQGSEA. Here the CDR3 DNA reads TGCAGCGTTGCGACAGGGTACAATGAGCAGTTCTTC. Protein sequence: CSVATGYNEQFF.

The gene calls are TRBV9 and TRBJ2-4; 12 bases are shared with TRBD2. The V gene end was trimmed by 4 bases and the J gene end by 7 bases; junction bases not matched to a gene: 3. Germline CDR1 is SGDLS and CDR2 is YYNGEE. The length of the CDR3 is 14 residues. CDR3 bases: TGTGCCAGCAGCCCTAGCGGGAGGGTGAACATTCAGTACTTC. Encoded protein: CASSPSGRVNIQYF. The variable domain in full, completed from reference TRBV9 and TRBJ2-4, reads DSGVTQTPKHLITATGQRVTLRCSPRSGDLSVYWYQQSLDQGLQFLIQYYNGEERAKGNILERFSAQQFPDLHSELNLSSLELGDSALYFCASSPSGRVNIQYFGAGTRLSVL.

This sequence joins TRBV2 and TRBJ2-5; TRBD1 matches 10 bases. From germline, CDR1 is SNHLY and CDR2 FYNNEI. This CDR3 is built from 14 residues. Trimming at V came to 7 bases and at J to 4 bases, leaving 6 bases not matched to a gene. The CDR3 reads CASNHGTGVETQYF. The CDR3 nucleotides are TGTGCCAGCAACCACGGGACAGGGGTAGAGACCCAGTACTTC.

This sequence joins TRBV4-1 and TRBJ1-2; D is possibly TRBD1 (5 bases). This CDR3 has 15 residues. Per the germline V gene, CDR1 is MGHRA and CDR2 is YSYEKL. V lost 3 bases, J lost 4 bases, and 15 bases lay in between. This CDR3 is CASSHLGQGPYGYTF. The DNA of the CDR3 is TGCGCCAGCAGCCACCTGGGCCAGGGACCCTATGGCTACACCTTC.

The chain has TRBV5-4 and TRBJ1-2; a possible D gene is TRBD1 (5 bases). Trimming removed 5 bases from V and 0 bases from J, with 11 bases in between. Germline V gene data show CDR1 as SGHNT and CDR2 as YYREEE (reference sequence). The CDR3 loop spans 14 amino acids. The DNA of the CDR3 is TGTGCCAGCAGTTCGACAGCGTCTAACTATGGCTACACCTTC. Its protein is CASSSTASNYGYTF. The entire variable domain, with the rest obtained from reference TRBV5-4 and TRBJ1-2, is as follows: ETGVTQSPTHLIKTRGQQVTLRCSSQSGHNTVSWYQQALGQGPQFIFQYYREEENGRGNFPPRFSGLQFPNYSSELNVNALELDDSALYLCASSSTASNYGYTFGSGTRLTVV.

The chain joins TRBV6-6 to TRBJ1-5; D call uncertain. Germline CDR1 is MNHNY and CDR2 is SVGAGI (reference sequence). The V gene lost 8 bases and the J gene lost 3 bases, with 11 bases spanning the gap. This CDR3 has 13 amino acids. Here the CDR3 reads CASSWEVNQPQHF. The CDR3 DNA reads TGTGCCAGCTCTTGGGAAGTCAATCAGCCCCAGCATTTT.

For this clone: Other nucleotide sequences in the sample specify the same CDR3. The chain employs TRBV4-1 and TRBJ2-3; the D gene is possibly TRBD2 (6 bases). CDR3 length equals 14 residues. The V gene's germline CDR1 is MGHRA and CDR2 YSYEKL. V gave up 4 bases and J gave up 0 bases, with 8 bases separating them. The CDR3 is CASSLSGSTDTQYF. CDR3 DNA: TGCGCCAGCAGCCTTAGCGGCAGCACAGATACGCAGTATTTT.

The chain has TRBV27 and TRBJ2-3; no clear D gene. Germline CDR1 MNHEY, CDR2 SMNVEV (reference sequence). This CDR3 spans 16 amino acids. Deletions cut 8 bases from V and 0 bases from J, with 18 bases between. CDR3 sequence: CASSAGRLGSTDTQYF. The CDR3 DNA reads as TGTGCCAGCTCAGCTGGCAGGCTGGGGAGCACAGATACGCAGTATTTT.

The V gene is TRBV21-1, the J gene TRBJ2-3; whether TRBD2, the table's D call, matches the DNA was not checked. TRBV21-1 is given as a pseudogene. The CDR3 contains 17 residues. The DNA for the CDR3 is TGTGCCAGCAGCAACCCGGGAGGGCCGCCCTCGGGCCCTACGCAGTATTTT. Amino acid sequence: CASSNPGGPPSGPTQYF.

The V call is TRBV29-1, the J call TRBJ2-7; D is perhaps TRBD1 or TRBD2 (5 bases each). The CDR3 length is 15 residues. The V gene lost 2 bases and the J gene lost 7 bases, with 21 bases spanning the gap. Germline loops: CDR1 SQVTM, CDR2 ANQGSEA. The DNA of the CDR3 is TGCAGCGTTGAAATCCAGGGAGACATGTCTGGGGAGCAGTACTTC. This translates into CSVEIQGDMSGEQYF.

V is TRBV18 and J is TRBJ2-1; TRBD1 matches at 7 bases. Germline-derived CDR1 and CDR2 are KGHSH and LQKENI. V lost 3 bases to trimming and J lost 13 bases; unmatched junction nucleotides: 9. This CDR3 comprises 13 residues. CDR3 amino acids: CASSPQPRTGQFF. CDR3 in DNA: TGTGCCAGCTCACCGCAACCCAGGACAGGTCAGTTCTTC.

This sequence joins TRBV9 and TRBJ1-5; TRBD1 is a possible D gene (5 bases). The V and J ends lost 5 bases and 2 bases respectively, with 17 bases between them. The CDR3 totals 16 residues. Germline CDR1 is SGDLS and CDR2 is YYNGEE. CDR3 DNA sequence: TGTGCCAGCAGGAAACTATTTGGGACGGGCAATCAGCCCCAGCATTTT. This gives the protein CASRKLFGTGNQPQHF.

The chain links TRBV5-1 to TRBJ2-1; 8 bases fit TRBD2. The CDR3 spans 17 residues. Germline assignment: CDR1 SGHRS and CDR2 YFSETQ. Trimming cost V 4 bases and J 8 bases; bases outside gene matches: 17. CDR3 protein: CASSLPRGREVRDEQFF. The CDR3 DNA reads as TGCGCCAGCAGCCTCCCCCGGGGGCGGGAGGTTAGGGATGAGCAGTTCTTC.

The chain carries TRBV5-5 and TRBJ2-7; maybe TRBD1 (5 bases). The CDR3 covers 15 residues. The germline CDR1 and CDR2 sequences are SGHKS and YYEKEE (reference sequence). Trimming cost V 5 bases and J 3 bases, with 18 bases left between them. The CDR3 DNA reads TGTGCCAGCAGGCGCACAGGATATTTGGGCTACGAGCAGTACTTC. Residues: CASRRTGYLGYEQYF.

V and J are TRBV9 and TRBJ2-1, with 10 bases aligning to TRBD2. This CDR3 has 16 residues. Germline CDR1 is SGDLS and CDR2 is YYNGEE. Trimming removed 3 bases from V and 12 bases from J; junction bases left unmatched: 15. The CDR3 sequence: CASSARVAGGRIRQFF. DNA for the CDR3: TGTGCCAGCAGCGCCAGGGTAGCGGGAGGCCGAATCCGGCAGTTCTTC.

The V gene is TRBV27, the J gene TRBJ2-7, with 11 bases identical to TRBD2. The V gene's germline CDR1 is MNHEY and CDR2 SMNVEV (reference sequence). This CDR3 comprises 15 residues. J lost 0 bases, V lost 9 bases, and 7 bases had no gene match. The CDR3 region has the DNA TGTGCCAGTGGACTAGCGGGCTGGAGCTCCTACGAGCAGTACTTC. This encodes CASGLAGWSSYEQYF.

V usage is TRBV7-8 and J usage is TRBJ2-3; no clear D. Germline values: CDR1 SGHVS, CDR2 FQNEAQ. Trimming cost V 2 bases and J 1 base, with 7 bases left between them. There are 14 residues in the CDR3. The CDR3 region has the DNA TGTGCCAGCAGCTTAACGGCAGGCACAGATACGCAGTATTTT. Protein sequence: CASSLTAGTDTQYF.

V is TRBV19 and J is TRBJ1-5; D unclear. Between the trimmed V and J ends, which lost 3 bases and 0 bases, there was a span of 6 bases. The germline CDR1 and CDR2 sequences are LNHDA and SQIVND (reference sequence). CDR3 size: 14 residues. The CDR3 region is CASSISGSNQPQHF. The CDR3 nucleotides read TGTGCCAGTAGTATTTCAGGTAGCAATCAGCCCCAGCATTTT.

This chain connects TRBV7-3 to TRBJ2-2; 7 bases align to TRBD2. The V gene's germline CDR1 is SGHTA and CDR2 FQGTGA. This CDR3 has 15 amino acids. V lost 5 bases, J lost 0 bases, and 3 bases stayed unmatched. Here the CDR3 reads CASSEGLTNTGELFF. The DNA of the CDR3 is TGTGCCAGCAGCGAGGGACTAACGAACACCGGGGAGCTGTTTTTT.

The chain has TRBV29-1 and TRBJ2-5; a weak D match, TRBD2 (6 bases). Per germline, CDR1 SQVTM and CDR2 ANQGSEA. V dropped 6 bases and J dropped 7 bases, with 21 bases sitting between them. The CDR3 spans 14 residues. Here the CDR3 DNA reads TGCAGCGTGACCGGCCGGGACTCCGTAGGGACCCAGTACTTC. It encodes CSVTGRDSVGTQYF.

This rearrangement joins TRBV14 to TRBJ1-2; D may be TRBD1 (5 bases). The V and J ends lost 0 bases and 8 bases respectively, with 16 bases between them. This CDR3 is built from 15 residues. Germline CDR1 SGHDN, CDR2 FVKESK. CDR3 sequence (DNA): TGTGCCAGCAGCCAAGATAGTCGTTTTGGGGCCGGCTACACCTTC. Its protein product is CASSQDSRFGAGYTF.

Regarding this clone: Relative to the germline gene, one junction end is altered; a read error may explain this. The rearrangement joins TRBV7-7 to TRBJ2-3; D may correspond to TRBD1 or TRBD2 (5 bases each). Germline CDR1 SSHAT, CDR2 FNYEAQ (reference sequence). The CDR3 extends over 15 amino acids. CDR3 sequence (DNA): TGTGCTAGCAGCTTAGGGCCTGGGGGAACAGATACGCAGTATTTT. Its translation is CASSLGPGGTDTQYF.